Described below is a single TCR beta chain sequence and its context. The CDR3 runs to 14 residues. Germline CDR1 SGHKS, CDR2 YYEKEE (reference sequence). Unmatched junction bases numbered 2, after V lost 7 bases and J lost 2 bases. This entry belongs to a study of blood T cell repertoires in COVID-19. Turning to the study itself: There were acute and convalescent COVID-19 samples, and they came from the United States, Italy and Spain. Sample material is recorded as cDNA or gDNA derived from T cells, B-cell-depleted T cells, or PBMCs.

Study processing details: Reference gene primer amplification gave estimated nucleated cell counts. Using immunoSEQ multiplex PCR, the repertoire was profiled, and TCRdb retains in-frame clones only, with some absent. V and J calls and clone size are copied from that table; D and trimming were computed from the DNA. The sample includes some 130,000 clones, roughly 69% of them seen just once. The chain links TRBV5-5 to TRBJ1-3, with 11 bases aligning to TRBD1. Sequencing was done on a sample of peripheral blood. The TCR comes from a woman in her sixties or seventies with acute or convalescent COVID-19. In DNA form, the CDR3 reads TGTGCCAGCTTGGGACAGGGGGCTGGAAACACCATATATTTT. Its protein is CASLGQGAGNTIYF.